Below, one T cell receptor beta chain is given with its context. This record belongs to a study of blood T cell repertoires in COVID-19. Background on the study: Sources were T cells, B-cell-depleted T cells, or PBMCs; the material itself was cDNA or gDNA.

Germline CDR1 and CDR2: SGHAT and FQNNGV. This CDR3 spans 15 amino acids. Trimming removed 3 bases from V and 4 bases from J; junction bases left unmatched: 8. Assay used: immunoSEQ multiplex PCR; TCRdb lists only in-frame clones, some missing. Altogether a few hundred thousand clones are present, 90% being singletons, with the ten largest covering approximately 4.3%. Participants' reported clinical history set cohort assignment. The sequenced sample consisted of PBMCs or T cells enriched from blood (not recorded which). This TCR came from a woman under 30 with acute COVID-19. The rearrangement joins TRBV11-2 to TRBJ1-2; TRBD1 matches 7 bases. Here the CDR3 reads CASSFGRGRGYGYTF. CDR3 DNA sequence: TGTGCCAGCAGCTTCGGAAGGGGGCGAGGCTATGGCTACACCTTC.